The 29 T cell receptor beta chains below were found in one sample sequenced in a study of technical replicates of blood from a few donors. Assay used: immunoSEQ multiplex PCR; TCRdb lists only in-frame clones, some missing. The sample has more than 70,000 clones; roughly 96% are singletons. The sample consisted of T cells isolated from PBMCs. Receptors were obtained from a human donor in good health.

This chain links TRBV4-1 with TRBJ1-3, with TRBD1 identical over 7 bases. V shed 0 bases and J 7 bases; nucleotides not matched to a gene: 3. Per the germline V gene, CDR1 is MGHRA and CDR2 is YSYEKL. CDR3 length: 14 amino acids. CDR3 sequence (DNA): TGCGCCAGCAGCCAAGACAGGGGGTGGAACACCATATATTTT. Protein sequence: CASSQDRGWNTIYF.

Here the CDR3 reads CASSLLNVMEQYF. The CDR3 DNA is TGTGCCAGCAGCTTACTAAACGTCATGGAGCAGTACTTC. The rearrangement joins TRBV7-9 to TRBJ2-7, with D unresolved. Germline CDR1 SEHNR, CDR2 FQNEAQ (reference sequence). The CDR3 sequence is 13 residues long. Trimming stripped 2 bases from V and 7 bases from J, with 12 bases between. The whole variable domain, filled in from reference TRBV7-9 and TRBJ2-7, reads DTGVSQNPRHKITKRGQNVTFRCDPISEHNRLYWYRQTLGQGPEFLTYFQNEAQLEKSRLLSDRFSAERPKGSFSTLEIQRTEQGDSAMYLCASSLLNVMEQYFGPGTRLTVT.

This clone appeared once. The J gene is TRBJ2-7, the V gene TRBV13; TRBD2 matches at 15 bases. This CDR3 is built from 16 residues. V trimming: 5 bases; J trimming: 6 bases; junction bases outside the gene matches: 8. Germline V gene sequence: CDR1 PRHDT, CDR2 FYEKMQ (reference sequence). CDR3 in amino acids: CASSLRTSGGAGEQYF. In DNA form, the CDR3 reads TGTGCCAGCAGCCTAAGGACTAGCGGGGGGGCAGGCGAGCAGTACTTC. The whole variable domain, filled in from reference TRBV13 and TRBJ2-7, reads AAGVIQSPRHLIKEKRETATLKCYPIPRHDTVYWYQQGPGQDPQFLISFYEKMQSDKGSIPDRFSAQQFSDYHSELNMSSLELGDSALYFCASSLRTSGGAGEQYFGPGTRLTVT.

The chain joins TRBV7-8 to TRBJ2-2; a weak D match, TRBD2 (6 bases). CDR3 length equals 13 residues. The germline V and J ends were trimmed by 6 bases and 6 bases, with 11 bases remaining between them. Germline CDR1 is SGHVS and CDR2 is FQNEAQ. The CDR3 DNA follows: TGTGCCAGCAGTTTCGGGGAGGCCGGGGAGCTGTTTTTT. This codes for CASSFGEAGELFF.

The chain employs TRBV6-5 and TRBJ1-1; the D gene is possibly TRBD1 (6 bases). Trimming shortened V by 6 bases and J by 9 bases, and 14 bases separated the two germline ends. Germline V gives CDR1 MNHEY, CDR2 SVGAGI. The CDR3 totals 12 residues. CDR3 nucleotide sequence: TGTGCCAGCAGCCCAGACAGGCTCCAAGCTTTCTTT. This codes for CASSPDRLQAFF.

This chain links TRBV7-8 with TRBJ2-7; D may be TRBD1 (5 bases). The length of the CDR3 is 12 residues. Trimming left V 5 bases short and J 6 bases short, with 11 bases between. Germline values: CDR1 SGHVS, CDR2 FQNEAQ. DNA for the CDR3: TGTGCCAGCAGCCCTGGGGCAGCCGAGCAGTACTTC. Residues: CASSPGAAEQYF.

This rearrangement joins TRBV7-2 to TRBJ2-1, with D possibly being TRBD2 (5 bases). The CDR3 spans 19 residues. Trimming took 0 bases from V and 5 from J, leaving 23 bases between them. Germline V gives CDR1 SGHTA, CDR2 FQGNSA. The CDR3 DNA reads as TGTGCCAGCAGCTTAGCATCATCACTATCTCGGACTTACAACAATGAGCAGTTCTTC. Residues: CASSLASSLSRTYNNEQFF.

The V gene is TRBV7-9, the J gene TRBJ1-3, with 7 bases identical to TRBD1. V shed 2 bases, J shed 3 bases, and the junction held 10 bases outside the gene matches. This CDR3 comprises 17 residues. Germline V CDR1 and CDR2: SEHNR, FQNEAQ (reference sequence). CDR3 protein: CASSLFGRGTGGNTIYF. CDR3 coding DNA: TGTGCCAGCAGCTTATTTGGCAGGGGGACGGGTGGAAACACCATATATTTT.

The chain is built from TRBV4-1 and TRBJ1-1, with D possibly TRBD1 on 6 matching bases. V was clipped by 1 base and J by 1 base, with 13 bases between them. Germline V gene data show CDR1 as MGHRA and CDR2 as YSYEKL. The CDR3 covers 16 residues. CDR3 bases: TGCGCCAGCAGCCAAGTAGGACAGCCTTCGAACACTGAAGCTTTCTTT. Translated, it gives CASSQVGQPSNTEAFF.

This chain's CDR3 is CAWTRGGGGYGYTF. The CDR3 DNA reads TGTGCCTGGACCCGTGGCGGAGGCGGCTATGGCTACACCTTC. V is TRBV30 and J is TRBJ1-2; no firm D call. This CDR3 has 14 residues. V dropped 4 bases and J dropped 4 bases, with 16 bases sitting between them. CDR1 GTSNPN and CDR2 SVGIG come from the germline V gene (reference sequence).

V and J are TRBV30 and TRBJ2-7, with D possibly TRBD1 on 6 matching bases. Germline V gene lookup returns CDR1 GTSNPN and CDR2 SVGIG (reference sequence). The CDR3 contains 11 residues. V lost 8 bases and J 4 bases, leaving 12 bases between the germline ends. CDR3 bases: TGTGCCGGTTCACAGGGATACGAGCAGTACTTC. It translates to CAGSQGYEQYF.

The V gene is TRBV11-2, the J gene TRBJ2-7, with D maybe TRBD1 (6 bases). The CDR3 is 16 amino acids. CDR1 and CDR2 from the germline V gene are SGHAT and FQNNGV. Trimming took 3 bases from V and 1 from J, leaving 16 bases between them. CDR3 nucleotide sequence: TGTGCCAGCAGCTTGGGCAGGGGACGCAGGTCCTACGAGCAGTACTTC. Translated: CASSLGRGRRSYEQYF.

The rearrangement links TRBV7-9 to TRBJ2-3; 9 bases agree with TRBD2. The trim removed 2 bases at V and 2 bases at J, leaving 5 bases unmatched. The CDR3 loop spans 16 amino acids. Germline V CDR1 and CDR2: SEHNR, FQNEAQ (reference sequence). CDR3 in amino acids: CASSLSAGGLTDTQYF. CDR3 nucleotide sequence: TGTGCCAGCAGCTTATCAGCGGGGGGACTCACAGATACGCAGTATTTT.

The chain couples TRBV2 to TRBJ1-2; D is possibly TRBD1 (5 bases). Germline CDR1 reads SNHLY; CDR2 reads FYNNEI. CDR3 length: 13 amino acids. V was cut by 5 bases and J by 5 bases, with 12 bases left in between. CDR3 sequence reads: CASSSGHNYGYTF. DNA for the CDR3: TGTGCCAGCAGTTCAGGACATAATTATGGCTACACCTTC.

The chain uses TRBV19 and TRBJ2-2; D unclear. With 7 bases removed from V and 3 bases from J, the gap between germline ends came to 12 bases. Germline CDR1 is LNHDA and CDR2 is SQIVND (reference sequence). The CDR3 is 14 amino acids. The CDR3 sequence is CASTQRTDTGELFF. CDR3 bases: TGTGCCAGTACTCAGCGCACGGACACCGGGGAGCTGTTTTTT.

The V and J genes are TRBV6-6 and TRBJ2-7; 7 bases align to TRBD1. After removal of 4 bases from V and 3 bases from J, the junction contained 9 bases not matched to a gene. The germline V gene has CDR1 MNHNY and CDR2 SVGAGI (reference sequence). This CDR3 is built from 15 residues. Written as DNA, the CDR3 is TGTGCCAGCAGTTCAGACAGGGTGGCAATCTACGAGCAGTACTTC. Amino acid sequence: CASSSDRVAIYEQYF.

V is TRBV6-1 and J is TRBJ1-2; TRBD1 is a possible D gene (5 bases). The CDR3 covers 12 residues. CDR1 is MNHNS and CDR2 is SASEGT in the germline V gene. Trimming stripped 7 bases from V and 5 bases from J, with 11 bases between. CDR3 DNA: TGTGCCAGCACTTGGACACCATATGGCTACACCTTC. Protein sequence: CASTWTPYGYTF.

This rearrangement joins TRBV10-1 to TRBJ2-7, with 9 bases identical to TRBD1. Trimming removed 5 bases from V and 2 bases from J; junction bases left unmatched: 4. CDR1 and CDR2 (germline): WNHNN, SYGVQD (reference sequence). The CDR3 covers 14 residues. As DNA, the CDR3 is TGCGCCAGCAGTTCCGGGACAGGGACCTACGAGCAGTACTTC. Translating it yields CASSSGTGTYEQYF.

This chain joins TRBV28 and TRBJ1-5; the match to TRBD1 covers 7 bases. Germline V lookup: CDR1 MDHEN, CDR2 SYDVKM. The CDR3 has 13 residues. The V and J ends lost 10 bases and 3 bases, in that order; junction bases with no gene match: 6. DNA for the CDR3: TGTGCCATACGAGGGACAGTCAATCAGCCCCAGCATTTT. Translating gives CAIRGTVNQPQHF.

V gene TRBV28 combines with J gene TRBJ1-5; D might be TRBD1 (6 bases). This CDR3 spans 14 amino acids. The V gene lost 4 bases and the J gene lost 6 bases, with 13 bases spanning the gap. In germline, CDR1 is MDHEN, CDR2 SYDVKM. DNA of the CDR3: TGTGCCAGCAGTTCCGGACAGTCTAGTCAGCCCCAGCATTTT. Protein: CASSSGQSSQPQHF.

This chain joins TRBV6-1 and TRBJ2-3; D ambiguous. Germline assignment: CDR1 MNHNS and CDR2 SASEGT. The CDR3 is 14 residues long. V was shortened by 8 bases and J by 0 bases, with 12 bases between the two germline ends. The CDR3 nucleotides read TGTGCCAGCTGCAGGTTCGCTAGCACAGATACGCAGTATTTT. Protein sequence: CASCRFASTDTQYF.

This sequence joins TRBV2 and TRBJ2-7; 12 nucleotides align to TRBD2. The CDR3 contains 14 residues. Germline V gene data show CDR1 as SNHLY and CDR2 as FYNNEI. V lost 6 bases and J lost 3; bases outside the gene matches: 3. CDR3 DNA: TGTGCCAGCAGCAGGACTAGCGGGGACTACGAGCAGTACTTC. Encoded protein: CASSRTSGDYEQYF.

The rearrangement uses TRBV27 and TRBJ1-5, with 7 bases fitting TRBD1. The junction had 8 bases not matched to a gene; V was cut back by 6 bases and J by 6 bases. This CDR3 contains 14 residues. The germline CDR1 and CDR2 sequences are MNHEY and SMNVEV (reference sequence). The CDR3 region is CASRMTGLGQPQHF. CDR3 coding DNA: TGTGCCAGCAGAATGACAGGGTTGGGTCAGCCCCAGCATTTT.

The chain combines TRBV6-6 with TRBJ1-2; 7 bases agree with TRBD1. Germline V gene lookup returns CDR1 MNHNY and CDR2 SVGAGI (reference sequence). This CDR3 is built from 14 residues. After removal of 2 bases from V and 6 bases from J, the junction contained 6 bases not matched to a gene. Here the CDR3 reads CASSYPTGNNGYTF. The DNA of the CDR3 is TGTGCCAGCAGTTACCCGACAGGGAATAATGGCTACACCTTC.

The gene calls are TRBV6-5 and TRBJ1-2; a possible D gene is TRBD1 (5 bases). The CDR3 extends over 11 amino acids. Deletions cut 9 bases from V and 2 bases from J, with 7 bases between. The germline gives CDR1 MNHEY, CDR2 SVGAGI. CDR3 loop: CASAGNYGYTF. CDR3 coding DNA: TGTGCCAGTGCAGGGAACTATGGCTACACCTTC.

Here the CDR3 DNA reads TGTGCCAGCAGCCAAGATCGGAGGGGGCCAACTGAAGCTTTCTTT. Protein: CASSQDRRGPTEAFF. The chain couples TRBV14 to TRBJ1-1; 7 positions agree with TRBD1. The junction had 6 bases not matched to a gene; V was cut back by 0 bases and J by 5 bases. This CDR3 has 15 amino acids. The germline V gene has CDR1 SGHDN and CDR2 FVKESK.

V gene TRBV9 combines with J gene TRBJ2-3, with 10 bases that match TRBD1. The CDR3 is made up of 16 amino acids. Per germline, CDR1 SGDLS and CDR2 YYNGEE. Trimming took 3 bases from V and 5 from J; bases not matched to a gene: 9. In DNA form, the CDR3 reads TGTGCCAGCAGCGCCGGAGGACAGGGGGGATTAGATACGCAGTATTTT. Translating gives CASSAGGQGGLDTQYF.

Judged by abundance, this clone is medium-sized. This chain links TRBV27 with TRBJ2-7; the D gene is possibly TRBD2 (5 bases). The CDR3 has 14 residues. Deletions cut 0 bases from V and 2 bases from J, with 8 bases between. Germline CDR1 and CDR2: MNHEY and SMNVEV (reference sequence). CDR3 sequence reads: CASSLSSAPYEQYF. The CDR3 DNA is TGTGCCAGCAGTTTATCTAGCGCCCCCTACGAGCAGTACTTC.

The chain employs TRBV11-2 and TRBJ1-1; D not resolved. V lost 3 bases to trimming and J lost 1 base, with 9 bases between them. Germline values: CDR1 SGHAT, CDR2 FQNNGV. This CDR3 region has 14 residues. CDR3 coding DNA: TGTGCCAGCAGCTTTCGGGGAACGAACACTGAAGCTTTCTTT. Amino acids: CASSFRGTNTEAFF.